The 23 T cell receptor beta chains reported below all come from one sample, sequenced in a study of post-analysis software for immune sequencing data. Study results and caveats: With TRBV5-6, TRBV5-1 and TRBV20-1 included, several TRBV segments were more frequent in patients than in controls.

Carried by the TCR beta cDNA libraries were unique molecular identifiers. Each CDR3 protein is one row after TCRdb ran MiXCR on the PCR reads. The profile shows a few hundred thousand distinct CDR3 sequences, less than 45% of them singletons. Their antigens are not known. Sequenced input: blood. The origin of the receptors is a girl aged 10 to 17 with multiple sclerosis.

This clonotype was detected a few times. This chain uses TRBV20-1 with TRBJ2-7, with D possibly matching TRBD1 (7 bases). Trimming stripped 3 bases from V and 5 bases from J, with 17 bases between. The CDR3 has 14 amino acids. Germline CDR1 and CDR2: DFQATT and SNEGSKA (reference sequence). The CDR3 reads CSARDWTGLNEQYF. CDR3 coding DNA: TGCAGTGCTAGGGATTGGACAGGACTAAACGAGCAGTACTTC.

This clonotype was seen a handful of times. The chain combines TRBV7-2 with TRBJ2-7; 7 nucleotides agree with TRBD1. There are 15 residues in the CDR3. CDR1 is SGHTA and CDR2 is FQGNSA in the germline V gene. Losses at the gene ends were 5 bases for V and 2 bases for J; bases not matched to a gene: 9. CDR3 DNA sequence: TGTGCCAGCAGCGCGGCCGGGACAGACCCCTACGAGCAGTACTTC. Its translation is CASSAAGTDPYEQYF. The full variable domain, with the rest looked up from reference TRBV7-2 and TRBJ2-7, is GAGVSQSPSNKVTEKGKDVELRCDPISGHTALYWYRQSLGQGLEFLIYFQGNSAPDKSGLPSDRFSAERTGGSVSTLTIQRTQQEDSAVYLCASSAAGTDPYEQYFGPGTRLTVT.

This clonotype showed up just a few times. The rearrangement links TRBV27 to TRBJ2-7; D ambiguous. This CDR3 spans 15 amino acids. The V end lost 6 bases, the J end lost 6 bases, and 21 bases lay between the germline ends. Germline lookup yields CDR1 MNHEY and CDR2 SMNVEV (reference sequence). This chain's CDR3 is CASSSVSSATGEQYF. Here the CDR3 DNA reads TGTGCCAGCAGCTCGGTTAGTAGTGCTACGGGCGAGCAGTACTTC.

The chain links TRBV29-1 to TRBJ2-3, with 9 bases fitting TRBD2. The trim removed 2 bases at V and 2 bases at J, leaving 2 bases unmatched. This CDR3 spans 14 amino acids. CDR1 is SQVTM, CDR2 ANQGSEA, per germline. In nucleotides, the CDR3 is TGCAGCGTTGAACCTAGCGGGAACACAGATACGCAGTATTTT. Translated, it gives CSVEPSGNTDTQYF.

This clonotype was observed a few times. V usage is TRBV20-1 and J usage is TRBJ2-5; TRBD2 matches 7 bases. Germline values: CDR1 DFQATT, CDR2 SNEGSKA (reference sequence). This CDR3 has 14 amino acids. The trim removed 1 base at V and 5 bases at J, leaving 7 bases unmatched. This CDR3 is CSARGGRVVETQYF. The CDR3 nucleotides are TGCAGTGCTAGAGGCGGGAGAGTTGTGGAGACCCAGTACTTC.

The CDR3 spells CASSPRGTVGNQPQHF. The DNA of the CDR3 is TGTGCCAGCTCACCGAGAGGGACGGTTGGGAATCAGCCCCAGCATTTT. The gene calls are TRBV18 and TRBJ1-5; D perhaps matches TRBD1 (5 bases). The CDR3 is 16 amino acids. The germline V gene encodes CDR1 KGHSH and CDR2 LQKENI. The V end was cut by 3 bases, the J end by 4 bases, with 16 bases between.

This clonotype showed up just a few times. The chain combines TRBV6-5 with TRBJ1-4; D is undetermined. The germline V gene has CDR1 MNHEY and CDR2 SVGAGI. Between the trimmed V and J ends, which lost 2 bases and 0 bases, there was a span of 7 bases. The CDR3 loop spans 15 amino acids. The CDR3 coding sequence is TGTGCCAGCAGTTACCTCCGCGCAACTAATGAAAAACTGTTTTTT. Its translation is CASSYLRATNEKLFF.

The CDR3 DNA reads TGCGCCAGCAGCTTGGGGACAGGGGGCAAGTCACCCCTCCACTTT. As protein: CASSLGTGGKSPLHF. V and J are TRBV5-1 and TRBJ1-6; 11 nucleotides agree with TRBD1. Germline V gene lookup returns CDR1 SGHRS and CDR2 YFSETQ. The CDR3 length is 15 residues. Trimming cost V 0 bases and J 10 bases; bases outside gene matches: 3.

This chain joins TRBV20-1 and TRBJ1-1, with D possibly being TRBD1 (5 bases). CDR1 and CDR2 from the germline V gene are DFQATT and SNEGSKA (reference sequence). The length of the CDR3 is 16 residues. With 5 bases removed from V and 4 bases from J, the gap between germline ends came to 23 bases. The CDR3 region is CSAGNPGRLQGTEAFF. DNA of the CDR3: TGCAGTGCTGGGAACCCTGGACGGCTGCAGGGCACTGAAGCTTTCTTT.

The CDR3 DNA reads TGTGCCAGCAATCGGGACGGTTCGTGGGAGCAGTACTTC. As protein: CASNRDGSWEQYF. The chain has TRBV12-3 or TRBV12-4 and TRBJ2-7; either TRBD1 or TRBD2 may fit D (5 bases each). This CDR3 region has 13 residues. V lost 7 bases, J lost 7 bases, and 17 bases lay in between.

The J gene is TRBJ2-6, the V gene TRBV28; 11 nucleotides line up with TRBD1. Unmatched junction bases numbered 12, after V lost 6 bases and J lost 2 bases. In germline, CDR1 is MDHEN, CDR2 SYDVKM. The CDR3 spans 19 residues. CDR3: CASSSMRTGGYAGANVLTF. CDR3 DNA: TGTGCCAGCAGCTCAATGAGGACAGGGGGCTACGCTGGGGCCAACGTCCTGACTTTC.

V and J are TRBV6-1 and TRBJ2-5; 9 bases map to TRBD2. This CDR3 is 15 amino acids long. The V gene end was trimmed by 3 bases and the J gene end by 4 bases; junction bases not matched to a gene: 6. CDR1 and CDR2 from the germline V gene are MNHNS and SASEGT. The CDR3 protein is CASSDGGRARETQYF. The DNA for the CDR3 is TGTGCCAGCAGTGACGGCGGGAGGGCCAGAGAGACCCAGTACTTC.

This chain links TRBV5-1 with TRBJ2-3; possible D gene TRBD1, 6 bases. The V and J ends lost 2 bases and 4 bases respectively, with 11 bases between them. The CDR3 is 14 residues long. Germline assignment: CDR1 SGHRS and CDR2 YFSETQ. CDR3 nucleotides: TGCGCCAGCAGCTTACCACAGGGATCAGATACGCAGTATTTT. Protein: CASSLPQGSDTQYF.

This clonotype was seen only a few times. V gene TRBV11-2 combines with J gene TRBJ2-1; tentative D call: TRBD2 (5 bases). In germline, CDR1 is SGHAT, CDR2 FQNNGV. V lost 5 bases, J lost 8 bases, and 22 bases lay in between. This CDR3 has 16 amino acids. The CDR3 here is CASSHWAAPMEDEQFF. In nucleotides, the CDR3 is TGTGCCAGCAGCCATTGGGCAGCCCCGATGGAGGATGAGCAGTTCTTC. Supplemented by reference TRBV11-2 and TRBJ2-1, the full variable domain reads EAGVAQSPRYKIIEKRQSVAFWCNPISGHATLYWYQQILGQGPKLLIQFQNNGVVDDSQLPKDRFSAERLKGVDSTLKIQPAKLEDSAVYLCASSHWAAPMEDEQFFGPGTRLTVL.

The sample holds a few counts of this clonotype. This may be a read error, as it is one base from a much larger clone. The chain joins TRBV12-3 or TRBV12-4 to TRBJ1-2; D is undetermined. Trimming cost V 0 bases and J 2 bases, with 4 bases left between them. The CDR3 contains 13 residues. CDR3 in amino acids: CASSLAENYGYTF. CDR3 DNA sequence: TGTGCCAGCAGTTTAGCAGAGAACTATGGCTACACCTTC.

The chain joins TRBV7-2 to TRBJ2-7; a weak D match, TRBD2 (6 bases). Germline loops: CDR1 SGHTA, CDR2 FQGNSA. The V end was cut by 0 bases, the J end by 0 bases, with 21 bases between. This CDR3 comprises 19 residues. For the CDR3, the DNA is TGTGCCAGCAGCTTAGCGAGCTTGGCTAGCGCGGGGAGCTCCTACGAGCAGTACTTC. Amino acids: CASSLASLASAGSSYEQYF.

The chain combines TRBV10-3 with TRBJ2-2; 11 nucleotides align to TRBD1. The ends lost 6 bases at V and 5 bases at J; junction bases unmatched: 2. The CDR3 spans 14 residues. The germline V gene encodes CDR1 ENHRY and CDR2 SYGVKD. CDR3 sequence (DNA): TGTGCCATCAGCGGGACAGGGGGTACCGGGGAGCTGTTTTTT. Translated, it gives CAISGTGGTGELFF.

This clonotype appeared a few times. V and J are TRBV20-1 and TRBJ1-4, with TRBD1 identical over 7 bases. Germline V gene sequence: CDR1 DFQATT, CDR2 SNEGSKA (reference sequence). V dropped 4 bases and J dropped 4; count of bases not matched to a gene: 9. CDR3 size: 15 residues. Here the CDR3 reads CSAMDRLGLNEKLFF. The CDR3 DNA follows: TGCAGTGCTATGGACAGGTTGGGACTTAATGAAAAACTGTTTTTT.

This clonotype was counted once. V and J are TRBV20-1 and TRBJ2-7; no clear D. This CDR3 contains 14 residues. V lost 7 bases, J lost 0 bases, and 16 bases lay in between. Germline V gives CDR1 DFQATT, CDR2 SNEGSKA (reference sequence). The DNA for the CDR3 is TGCAGTGTTCGCGCTGGGCCAAGCTCCTACGAGCAGTACTTC. Amino acids: CSVRAGPSSYEQYF.

The V call is TRBV5-6, the J call TRBJ2-5; 8 bases are a match to TRBD1. TRBJ2-7 matches the DNA end more closely, so the J call is doubtful. The CDR3 runs 17 residues. CDR1 and CDR2 from the germline V gene are SGHDT and YYEEEE. The CDR3, as DNA: TGTGCCAGCAGCGCGCGGGACAGGATCTACACCTCCTACGAGCAGTACTTC. This sequence encodes CASSARDRIYTSYEQYF.

Only a few counts were recorded for this clonotype. The chain combines TRBV6-2 or TRBV6-3 with TRBJ2-1; TRBD1 matches at 10 bases. CDR1 is MNHEY, CDR2 SVGEGT, per germline. V lost 0 bases, J lost 8 bases, and 4 bases stayed unmatched. The CDR3 is 15 amino acids. CDR3: CASSYSGQGFYEQFF. The CDR3 region has the DNA TGTGCCAGCAGTTACTCGGGACAGGGGTTCTATGAGCAGTTCTTC.

The genes are TRBV15 and TRBJ2-7; D is unclear. This CDR3 is 15 amino acids long. Germline lookup yields CDR1 LNHNV and CDR2 YYDKDF (reference sequence). V shed 0 bases and J shed 10 bases, with 19 bases lying between them. The CDR3 protein is CATSRDRARQDTQYF. The CDR3 coding sequence is TGTGCCACCAGCAGAGATAGGGCTAGACAAGACACCCAGTACTTC.

This chain links TRBV18 with TRBJ1-1; no clear D. The CDR3 has 14 residues. Trimming pared 3 bases from V and 1 base from J, leaving 9 bases between. Germline CDR1 is KGHSH and CDR2 is LQKENI. The CDR3 is CASSPVNSNTEAFF. The CDR3 region has the DNA TGTGCCAGCTCACCCGTAAATTCGAACACTGAAGCTTTCTTT.